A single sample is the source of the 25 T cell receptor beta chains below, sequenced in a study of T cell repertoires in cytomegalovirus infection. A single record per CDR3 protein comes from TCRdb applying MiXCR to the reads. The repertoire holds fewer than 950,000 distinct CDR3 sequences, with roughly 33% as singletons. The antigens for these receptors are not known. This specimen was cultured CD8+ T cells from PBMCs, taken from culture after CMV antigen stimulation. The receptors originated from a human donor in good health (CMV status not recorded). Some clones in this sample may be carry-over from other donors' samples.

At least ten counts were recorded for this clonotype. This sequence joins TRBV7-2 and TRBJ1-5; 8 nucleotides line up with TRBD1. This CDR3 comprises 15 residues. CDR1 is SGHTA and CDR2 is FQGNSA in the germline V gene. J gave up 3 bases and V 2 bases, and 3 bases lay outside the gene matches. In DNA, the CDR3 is TGTGCCAGCAGCTTAAACAGGGGGAACAATCAGCCCCAGCATTTT. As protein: CASSLNRGNNQPQHF. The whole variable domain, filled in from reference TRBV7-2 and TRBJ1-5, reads GAGVSQSPSNKVTEKGKDVELRCDPISGHTALYWYRQSLGQGLEFLIYFQGNSAPDKSGLPSDRFSAERTGGSVSTLTIQRTQQEDSAVYLCASSLNRGNNQPQHFGDGTRLSIL.

CDR3 bases: TGTGCCAGCAGCCCTGGGACAGGGCGCCCCATCCAGTATTTT. It translates to CASSPGTGRPIQYF. The V gene is TRBV5-6, the J gene TRBJ2-3; 9 nucleotides align to TRBD1. The CDR3 has 14 amino acids. V dropped 4 bases and J dropped 12; count of bases not matched to a gene: 12. Per the germline V gene, CDR1 is SGHDT and CDR2 is YYEEEE.

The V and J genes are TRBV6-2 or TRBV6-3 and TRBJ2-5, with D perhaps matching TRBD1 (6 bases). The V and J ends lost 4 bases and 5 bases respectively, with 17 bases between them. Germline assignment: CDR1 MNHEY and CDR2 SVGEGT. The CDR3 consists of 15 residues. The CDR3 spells CASSSSRGIGETQYF. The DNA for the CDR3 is TGTGCCAGCAGTTCCTCGAGGGGGATTGGGGAGACCCAGTACTTC.

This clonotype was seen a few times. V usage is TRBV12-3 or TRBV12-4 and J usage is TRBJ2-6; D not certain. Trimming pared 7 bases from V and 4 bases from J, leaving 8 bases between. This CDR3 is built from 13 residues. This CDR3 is CASNVPGANVLTF. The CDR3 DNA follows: TGTGCCAGCAATGTGCCCGGGGCCAACGTCCTGACTTTC.

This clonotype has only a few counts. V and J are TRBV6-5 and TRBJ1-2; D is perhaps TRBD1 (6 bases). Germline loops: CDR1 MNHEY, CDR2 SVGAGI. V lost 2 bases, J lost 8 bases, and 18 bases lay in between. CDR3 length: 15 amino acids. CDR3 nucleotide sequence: TGTGCCAGCAGTTACCCTAGGGAAGGGGGACGCGGCTACACCTTC. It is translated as CASSYPREGGRGYTF.

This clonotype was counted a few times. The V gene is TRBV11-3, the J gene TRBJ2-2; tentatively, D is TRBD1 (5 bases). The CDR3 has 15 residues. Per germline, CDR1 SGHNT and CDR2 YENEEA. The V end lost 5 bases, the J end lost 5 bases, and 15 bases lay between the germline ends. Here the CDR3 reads CASSHRSRDTGELFF. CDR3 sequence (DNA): TGTGCCAGCAGCCACCGGAGCAGGGATACCGGGGAGCTGTTTTTT.

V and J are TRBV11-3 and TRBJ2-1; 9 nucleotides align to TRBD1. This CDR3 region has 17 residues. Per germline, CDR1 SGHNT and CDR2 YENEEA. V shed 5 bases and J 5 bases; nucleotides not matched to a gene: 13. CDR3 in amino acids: CASSKDTGGISDNEQFF. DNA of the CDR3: TGTGCCAGCAGCAAGGATACAGGGGGCATATCCGACAATGAGCAGTTCTTC.

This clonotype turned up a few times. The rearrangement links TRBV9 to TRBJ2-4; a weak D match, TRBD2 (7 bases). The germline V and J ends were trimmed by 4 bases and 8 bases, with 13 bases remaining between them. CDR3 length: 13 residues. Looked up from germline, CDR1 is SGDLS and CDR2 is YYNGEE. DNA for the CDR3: TGTGCCAGCAGCAGGGGGGGCGCGGACATTCAGTACTTC. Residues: CASSRGGADIQYF.

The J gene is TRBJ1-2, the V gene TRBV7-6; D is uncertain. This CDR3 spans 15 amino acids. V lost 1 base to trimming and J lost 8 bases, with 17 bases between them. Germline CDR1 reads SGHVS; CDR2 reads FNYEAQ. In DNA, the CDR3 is TGTGCCAGCAGCTTAGTAACGGGTGGATTGGACGGCTACACCTTC. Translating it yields CASSLVTGGLDGYTF.

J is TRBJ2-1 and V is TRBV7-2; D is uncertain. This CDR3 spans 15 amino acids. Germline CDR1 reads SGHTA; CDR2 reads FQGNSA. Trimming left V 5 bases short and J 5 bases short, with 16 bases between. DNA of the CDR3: TGTGCCAGCAGCCCTAGAAGGGTAGGTAACAATGAGCAGTTCTTC. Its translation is CASSPRRVGNNEQFF.

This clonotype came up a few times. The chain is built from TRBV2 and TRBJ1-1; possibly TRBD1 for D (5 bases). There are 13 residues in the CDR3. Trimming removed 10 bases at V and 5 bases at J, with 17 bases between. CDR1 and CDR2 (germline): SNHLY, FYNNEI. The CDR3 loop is CATFLSGRTEAFF. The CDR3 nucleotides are TGTGCCACCTTCCTTTCGGGACGTACTGAAGCTTTCTTT.

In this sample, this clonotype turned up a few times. Here the CDR3 reads CASKGGEQFF. DNA for the CDR3: TGTGCCAGCAAAGGAGGGGAGCAGTTCTTC. The chain links TRBV12-3 or TRBV12-4 to TRBJ2-1, with D possibly TRBD2 on 6 matching bases. This CDR3 region has 10 residues. Trimming left V 7 bases short and J 10 bases short, with 8 bases between.

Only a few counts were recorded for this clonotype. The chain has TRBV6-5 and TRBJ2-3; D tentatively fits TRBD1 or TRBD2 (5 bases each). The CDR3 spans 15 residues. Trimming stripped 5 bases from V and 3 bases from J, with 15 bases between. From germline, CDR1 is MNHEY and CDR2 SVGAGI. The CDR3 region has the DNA TGTGCCAGCAGTAAGGGACCAGTGGGAACAGATACGCAGTATTTT. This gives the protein CASSKGPVGTDTQYF.

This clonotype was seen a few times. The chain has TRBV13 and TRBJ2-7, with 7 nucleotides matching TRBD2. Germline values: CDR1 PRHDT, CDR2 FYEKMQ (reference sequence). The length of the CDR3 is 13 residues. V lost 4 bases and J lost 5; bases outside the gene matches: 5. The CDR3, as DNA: TGTGCCAGCAGCTCCAGCGGGGTGGACGAGCAGTACTTC. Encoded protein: CASSSSGVDEQYF.

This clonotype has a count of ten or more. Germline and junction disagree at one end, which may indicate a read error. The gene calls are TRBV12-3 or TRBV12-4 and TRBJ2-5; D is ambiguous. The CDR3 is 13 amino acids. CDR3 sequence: CASSLGLGETQYF. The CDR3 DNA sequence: TGTGCCAGCAGCTTAGGCCTTGGGGAGACCCAGTACTTC.

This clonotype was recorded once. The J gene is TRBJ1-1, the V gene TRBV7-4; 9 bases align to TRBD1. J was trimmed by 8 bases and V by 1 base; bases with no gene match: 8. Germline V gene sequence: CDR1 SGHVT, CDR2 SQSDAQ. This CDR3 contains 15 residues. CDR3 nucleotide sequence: TGTGCCAGCAGCTTAGTATTGGACAGGGGCCCCGAAGCTTTCTTT. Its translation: CASSLVLDRGPEAFF.

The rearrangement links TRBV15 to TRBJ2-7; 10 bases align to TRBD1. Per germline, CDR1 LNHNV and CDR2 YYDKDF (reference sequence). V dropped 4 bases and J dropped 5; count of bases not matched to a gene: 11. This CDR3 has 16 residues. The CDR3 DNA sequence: TGTGCCACCAGCAACCCCGGGACAGGGGCTCACCACGAGCAGTACTTC. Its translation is CATSNPGTGAHHEQYF.

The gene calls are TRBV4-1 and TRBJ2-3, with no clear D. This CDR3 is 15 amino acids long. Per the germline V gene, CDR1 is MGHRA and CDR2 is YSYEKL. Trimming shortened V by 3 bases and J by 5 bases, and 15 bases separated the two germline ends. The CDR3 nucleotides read TGCGCCAGCAGCCAGACACTGAACAGAGGAGATACGCAGTATTTT. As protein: CASSQTLNRGDTQYF.

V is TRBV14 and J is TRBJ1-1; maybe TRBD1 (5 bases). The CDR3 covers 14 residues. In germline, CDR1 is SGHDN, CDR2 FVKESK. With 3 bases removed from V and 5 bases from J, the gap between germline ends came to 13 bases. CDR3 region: CASSHPGLWTEAFF. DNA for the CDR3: TGTGCCAGCAGCCATCCGGGACTATGGACTGAAGCTTTCTTT. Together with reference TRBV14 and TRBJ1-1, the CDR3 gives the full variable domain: EAGVTQFPSHSVIEKGQTVTLRCDPISGHDNLYWYRRVMGKEIKFLLHFVKESKQDESGMPNNRFLAERTGGTYSTLKVQPAELEDSGVYFCASSHPGLWTEAFFGQGTRLTVV.

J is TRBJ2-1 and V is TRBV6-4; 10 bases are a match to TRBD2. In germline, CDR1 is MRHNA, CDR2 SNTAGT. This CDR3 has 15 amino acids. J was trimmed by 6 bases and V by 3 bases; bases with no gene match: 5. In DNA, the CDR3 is TGTGCCAGCAGTGAAGAGCGGGGGGGCCGCAATGAGCAGTTCTTC. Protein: CASSEERGGRNEQFF.

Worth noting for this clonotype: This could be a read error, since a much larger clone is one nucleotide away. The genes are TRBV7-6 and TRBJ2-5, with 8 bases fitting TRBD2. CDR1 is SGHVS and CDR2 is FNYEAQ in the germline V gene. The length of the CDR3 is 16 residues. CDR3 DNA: TGTGTCAGCTCACCCCTAGGGCGGGGGGCTGACGAGACCCAGTACTTC. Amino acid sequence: CVSSPLGRGADETQYF.

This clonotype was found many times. Written as DNA, the CDR3 is TGTGCCAGCAGCCTAGTTGTAGACAGGGGGCAAGGCAATCAGCCCCAGCATTTT. Its translation is CASSLVVDRGQGNQPQHF. The chain employs TRBV12-3 or TRBV12-4 and TRBJ1-5; 10 bases agree with TRBD1. There are 18 residues in the CDR3. Trimming cost V 6 bases and J 2 bases; bases outside gene matches: 13.

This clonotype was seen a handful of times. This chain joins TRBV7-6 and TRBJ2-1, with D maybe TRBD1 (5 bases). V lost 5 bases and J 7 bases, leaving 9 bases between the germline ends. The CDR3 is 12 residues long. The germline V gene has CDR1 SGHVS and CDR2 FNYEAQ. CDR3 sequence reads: CASSPDMNEQFF. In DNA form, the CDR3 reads TGTGCCAGCAGCCCGGACATGAATGAGCAGTTCTTC. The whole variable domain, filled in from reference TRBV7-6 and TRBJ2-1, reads GAGVSQSPRYKVTKRGQDVALRCDPISGHVSLYWYRQALGQGPEFLTYFNYEAQQDKSGLPNDRFSAERPEGSISTLTIQRTEQRDSAMYRCASSPDMNEQFFGPGTRLTVL.

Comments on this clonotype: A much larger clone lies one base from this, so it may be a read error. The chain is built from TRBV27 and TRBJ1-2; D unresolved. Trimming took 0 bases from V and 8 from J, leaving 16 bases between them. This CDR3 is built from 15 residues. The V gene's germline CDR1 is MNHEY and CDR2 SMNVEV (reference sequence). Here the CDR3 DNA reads TGTGCCAGCAGTTTATCGTCGACCGCTCCCGTGGGCTACACCTTC. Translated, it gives CASSLSSTAPVGYTF.

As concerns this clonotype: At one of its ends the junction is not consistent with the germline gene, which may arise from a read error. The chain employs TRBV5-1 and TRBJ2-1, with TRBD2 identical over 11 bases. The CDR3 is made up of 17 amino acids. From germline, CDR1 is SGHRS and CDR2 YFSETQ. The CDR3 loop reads CAISALAGGSSYNEQFF. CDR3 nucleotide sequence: TGCGCCATCAGCGCCTTAGCGGGGGGGAGCTCCTACAATGAGCAGTTCTTC.